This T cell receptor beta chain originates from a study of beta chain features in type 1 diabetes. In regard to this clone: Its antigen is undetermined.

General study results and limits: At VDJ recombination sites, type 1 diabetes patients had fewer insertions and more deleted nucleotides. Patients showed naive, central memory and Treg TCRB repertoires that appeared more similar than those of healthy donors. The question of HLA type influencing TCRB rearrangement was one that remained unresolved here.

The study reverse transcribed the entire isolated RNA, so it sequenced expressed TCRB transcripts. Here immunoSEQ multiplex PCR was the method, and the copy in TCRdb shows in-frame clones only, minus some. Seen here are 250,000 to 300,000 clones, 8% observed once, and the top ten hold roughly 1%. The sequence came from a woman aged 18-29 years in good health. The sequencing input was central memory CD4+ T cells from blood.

This CDR3 is CASSFRGQYGYTF. In nucleotides, the CDR3 is TGTGCCAGCAGCTTCAGGGGCCAGTATGGCTACACCTTC. V usage is TRBV7-8 and J usage is TRBJ1-2, with a tentative D call TRBD1 (6 bases). The CDR3 is 13 amino acids. With 3 bases removed from V and 5 bases from J, the gap between germline ends came to 10 bases. From germline, CDR1 is SGHVS and CDR2 FQNEAQ.